A single sample is the source of the 18 T cell receptor beta chains below, sequenced in a study of OX40 agonist ivuxolimab in advanced cancers. Sequencing was performed with immunoSEQ multiplex PCR; in TCRdb, only in-frame clones are kept and a portion is missing. The profile shows about 96,000 clones, 84% of them singletons. Material: CD4+ or CD8+ T cells sorted from blood, obtained in a trial of the OX40 agonist ivuxolimab. All receptors come from an adult with an advanced solid tumor such as melanoma, head and neck, liver or kidney cancer.

The chain combines TRBV9 with TRBJ1-1; no clear D. V was trimmed by 0 bases and J by 4 bases, leaving 7 bases between them. The CDR3 runs 13 residues. Germline CDR1 SGDLS, CDR2 YYNGEE. The CDR3 loop is CASSVGSSTEAFF. In DNA, the CDR3 is TGTGCCAGCAGCGTAGGGAGTAGCACTGAAGCTTTCTTT.

This clone was seen only a few times. The chain joins TRBV10-3 to TRBJ1-6, with a weak D call TRBD1 (5 bases). CDR1 is ENHRY, CDR2 SYGVKD, per germline. CDR3 size: 15 residues. Trimming shortened V by 2 bases and J by 10 bases, and 15 bases separated the two germline ends. CDR3 sequence: CAISEPGTADSPLHF. The DNA of the CDR3 is TGTGCCATCAGTGAGCCCGGGACGGCCGACTCACCCCTCCACTTT.

This chain uses TRBV7-2 with TRBJ1-1; D possibly corresponds to TRBD1 (6 bases). V was trimmed by 5 bases and J by 9 bases, leaving 10 bases between them. This CDR3 is 11 amino acids long. Germline-derived CDR1 and CDR2 are SGHTA and FQGNSA. Here the CDR3 reads CASSPDRKAFF. For the CDR3, the DNA is TGTGCCAGCAGCCCCGACAGGAAAGCTTTCTTT.

This clone has a single count. The gene calls are TRBV7-8 and TRBJ2-1; 10 nucleotides agree with TRBD2. Germline V gene data show CDR1 as SGHVS and CDR2 as FQNEAQ. The CDR3 is made up of 16 amino acids. The J segment lost 5 bases and the V segment lost 0 bases, leaving 4 bases of the junction unmatched. CDR3 sequence: CASSLAVLAGHNEQFF. The CDR3 DNA follows: TGTGCCAGCAGCTTAGCGGTACTAGCGGGACACAATGAGCAGTTCTTC.

The rearrangement uses TRBV19 and TRBJ2-1; TRBD1 might be the D (6 bases). The CDR3 spans 16 residues. Trimming cost V 6 bases and J 1 base, with 16 bases left between them. CDR1 and CDR2 from the germline V gene are LNHDA and SQIVND (reference sequence). In nucleotides, the CDR3 is TGTGCCAGTAGGGCGAGGGCAGGGGATTCCTACAATGAGCAGTTCTTC. Protein product: CASRARAGDSYNEQFF.

This chain uses TRBV7-8 with TRBJ2-6; TRBD2 matches at 7 bases. The trim removed 4 bases at V and 0 bases at J, leaving 12 bases unmatched. Germline V gives CDR1 SGHVS, CDR2 FQNEAQ. This CDR3 has 19 amino acids. The CDR3 nucleotides are TGTGCCAGCAGCTCACTACCGGGGGGAGGGAGCTCTGGGGCCAACGTCCTGACTTTC. Protein: CASSSLPGGGSSGANVLTF. Variable domain in full (rest from reference TRBV7-8 and TRBJ2-6): GAGVSQSPRYKVAKRGQDVALRCDPISGHVSLFWYQQALGQGPEFLTYFQNEAQLDKSGLPSDRFFAERPEGSVSTLKIQRTQQEDSAVYLCASSSLPGGGSSGANVLTFGAGSRLTVL.

J is TRBJ1-1 and V is TRBV27; D is uncertain. This CDR3 is built from 14 residues. The V end lost 7 bases, the J end lost 7 bases, and 19 bases lay between the germline ends. The germline V gene has CDR1 MNHEY and CDR2 SMNVEV (reference sequence). This CDR3 reads CASMSGSGRGEAFF. The CDR3 nucleotides are TGTGCCAGCATGAGTGGAAGCGGCCGGGGTGAAGCTTTCTTT.

V and J are TRBV5-1 and TRBJ1-2, with 8 bases matching TRBD1. Germline V CDR1 and CDR2: SGHRS, YFSETQ. Trimming cost V 4 bases and J 4 bases; bases outside gene matches: 12. The CDR3 is made up of 16 amino acids. Here the CDR3 reads CASSTYSGQEIYGYTF. CDR3 DNA: TGCGCCAGCAGCACCTACTCGGGACAGGAGATCTATGGCTACACCTTC.

Written as DNA, the CDR3 is TGTGCCAGCAACCTTCAGGGGGTGGTTGCAGATACGCAGTATTTT. Encoded protein: CASNLQGVVADTQYF. The chain couples TRBV5-4 to TRBJ2-3; TRBD1 aligns across 7 bases. J gave up 4 bases and V 6 bases, and 11 bases lay outside the gene matches. The length of the CDR3 is 15 residues. Germline V gene data show CDR1 as SGHNT and CDR2 as YYREEE (reference sequence). Together with reference TRBV5-4 and TRBJ2-3, the CDR3 gives the full variable domain: ETGVTQSPTHLIKTRGQQVTLRCSSQSGHNTVSWYQQALGQGPQFIFQYYREEENGRGNFPPRFSGLQFPNYSSELNVNALELDDSALYLCASNLQGVVADTQYFGPGTRLTVL.

This chain joins TRBV6-1 and TRBJ1-5; D gene ambiguous. Deletions cut 6 bases from V and 0 bases from J, with 6 bases between. The CDR3 has 13 amino acids. Germline CDR1 is MNHNS and CDR2 is SASEGT. Here the CDR3 DNA reads TGTGCCAGCAGGGTAGATAGCAATCAGCCCCAGCATTTT. It yields the protein CASRVDSNQPQHF.

This chain links TRBV6-5 with TRBJ1-2, with D possibly being TRBD1 (5 bases). CDR1 and CDR2 (germline): MNHEY, SVGAGI. Trimming removed 5 bases at V and 7 bases at J, with 14 bases between. The CDR3 has 13 amino acids. The CDR3, as DNA: TGTGCCAGCAGTCGCTCGCAGGGCACTGGCTACACCTTC. Amino acids: CASSRSQGTGYTF.

The chain joins TRBV7-2 to TRBJ1-4, with a tentative D call TRBD1 (5 bases). V lost 0 bases and J 5 bases, leaving 7 bases between the germline ends. Germline V CDR1 and CDR2: SGHTA, FQGNSA. The CDR3 runs 14 residues. The CDR3 DNA is TGTGCCAGCAGCTTAGCGGGGGGGAATGAAAAACTGTTTTTT. Its translation: CASSLAGGNEKLFF.

The chain has TRBV11-2 and TRBJ1-1; 7 positions match TRBD1. Germline V gene sequence: CDR1 SGHAT, CDR2 FQNNGV. The length of the CDR3 is 13 residues. The V and J ends lost 4 bases and 4 bases, in that order; junction bases with no gene match: 3. The CDR3 sequence: CASSSQGGTEAFF. CDR3 DNA sequence: TGTGCCAGCAGCTCTCAGGGGGGCACTGAAGCTTTCTTT.

The chain links TRBV7-9 to TRBJ2-7; 7 bases match TRBD1. From germline, CDR1 is SEHNR and CDR2 FQNEAQ (reference sequence). The CDR3 sequence is 15 residues long. V lost 1 base, J lost 7 bases, and 10 bases stayed unmatched. The DNA of the CDR3 is TGTGCCAGCAGCTTAGATTCAGCAGGGGGACGTGAGCAGTACTTC. This gives the protein CASSLDSAGGREQYF.

Here the CDR3 reads CASTGREYTIYF. The CDR3 nucleotides are TGTGCCAGCACCGGGAGGGAGTACACCATATATTTT. This rearrangement joins TRBV7-9 to TRBJ1-3; D gene uncertain. Germline V gene data show CDR1 as SEHNR and CDR2 as FQNEAQ (reference sequence). The V and J ends lost 7 bases and 8 bases respectively, with 12 bases between them. The CDR3 loop spans 12 amino acids.

This rearrangement joins TRBV15 to TRBJ2-5; tentative D call: TRBD2 (6 bases). Trimming took off 3 bases at V and 5 bases at J, with 13 bases between the two ends. Per the germline V gene, CDR1 is LNHNV and CDR2 is YYDKDF (reference sequence). This CDR3 is 14 amino acids long. CDR3 sequence: CATSSGSGEETQYF. The CDR3 DNA sequence: TGTGCCACCAGCAGCGGGAGTGGGGAGGAGACCCAGTACTTC.

This clone was observed a handful of times. This chain connects TRBV9 to TRBJ2-5; 7 nucleotides match TRBD2. Germline loops: CDR1 SGDLS, CDR2 YYNGEE. Trimming at V came to 4 bases and at J to 4 bases, leaving 1 base not matched to a gene. The CDR3 extends over 12 amino acids. The CDR3 sequence is CASSPGGETQYF. The CDR3 coding sequence is TGTGCCAGCAGCCCGGGGGGAGAGACCCAGTACTTC. Full variable domain (missing parts from reference TRBV9 and TRBJ2-5): DSGVTQTPKHLITATGQRVTLRCSPRSGDLSVYWYQQSLDQGLQFLIQYYNGEERAKGNILERFSAQQFPDLHSELNLSSLELGDSALYFCASSPGGETQYFGPGTRLLVL.

The chain employs TRBV27 and TRBJ2-7; D might be TRBD1 (5 bases). Germline CDR1 and CDR2: MNHEY and SMNVEV (reference sequence). Trimming pared 6 bases from V and 1 base from J, leaving 7 bases between. The CDR3 is made up of 12 amino acids. The CDR3 is CASSDSSYEQYF. CDR3 coding DNA: TGTGCCAGCAGCGACAGTTCCTACGAGCAGTACTTC.